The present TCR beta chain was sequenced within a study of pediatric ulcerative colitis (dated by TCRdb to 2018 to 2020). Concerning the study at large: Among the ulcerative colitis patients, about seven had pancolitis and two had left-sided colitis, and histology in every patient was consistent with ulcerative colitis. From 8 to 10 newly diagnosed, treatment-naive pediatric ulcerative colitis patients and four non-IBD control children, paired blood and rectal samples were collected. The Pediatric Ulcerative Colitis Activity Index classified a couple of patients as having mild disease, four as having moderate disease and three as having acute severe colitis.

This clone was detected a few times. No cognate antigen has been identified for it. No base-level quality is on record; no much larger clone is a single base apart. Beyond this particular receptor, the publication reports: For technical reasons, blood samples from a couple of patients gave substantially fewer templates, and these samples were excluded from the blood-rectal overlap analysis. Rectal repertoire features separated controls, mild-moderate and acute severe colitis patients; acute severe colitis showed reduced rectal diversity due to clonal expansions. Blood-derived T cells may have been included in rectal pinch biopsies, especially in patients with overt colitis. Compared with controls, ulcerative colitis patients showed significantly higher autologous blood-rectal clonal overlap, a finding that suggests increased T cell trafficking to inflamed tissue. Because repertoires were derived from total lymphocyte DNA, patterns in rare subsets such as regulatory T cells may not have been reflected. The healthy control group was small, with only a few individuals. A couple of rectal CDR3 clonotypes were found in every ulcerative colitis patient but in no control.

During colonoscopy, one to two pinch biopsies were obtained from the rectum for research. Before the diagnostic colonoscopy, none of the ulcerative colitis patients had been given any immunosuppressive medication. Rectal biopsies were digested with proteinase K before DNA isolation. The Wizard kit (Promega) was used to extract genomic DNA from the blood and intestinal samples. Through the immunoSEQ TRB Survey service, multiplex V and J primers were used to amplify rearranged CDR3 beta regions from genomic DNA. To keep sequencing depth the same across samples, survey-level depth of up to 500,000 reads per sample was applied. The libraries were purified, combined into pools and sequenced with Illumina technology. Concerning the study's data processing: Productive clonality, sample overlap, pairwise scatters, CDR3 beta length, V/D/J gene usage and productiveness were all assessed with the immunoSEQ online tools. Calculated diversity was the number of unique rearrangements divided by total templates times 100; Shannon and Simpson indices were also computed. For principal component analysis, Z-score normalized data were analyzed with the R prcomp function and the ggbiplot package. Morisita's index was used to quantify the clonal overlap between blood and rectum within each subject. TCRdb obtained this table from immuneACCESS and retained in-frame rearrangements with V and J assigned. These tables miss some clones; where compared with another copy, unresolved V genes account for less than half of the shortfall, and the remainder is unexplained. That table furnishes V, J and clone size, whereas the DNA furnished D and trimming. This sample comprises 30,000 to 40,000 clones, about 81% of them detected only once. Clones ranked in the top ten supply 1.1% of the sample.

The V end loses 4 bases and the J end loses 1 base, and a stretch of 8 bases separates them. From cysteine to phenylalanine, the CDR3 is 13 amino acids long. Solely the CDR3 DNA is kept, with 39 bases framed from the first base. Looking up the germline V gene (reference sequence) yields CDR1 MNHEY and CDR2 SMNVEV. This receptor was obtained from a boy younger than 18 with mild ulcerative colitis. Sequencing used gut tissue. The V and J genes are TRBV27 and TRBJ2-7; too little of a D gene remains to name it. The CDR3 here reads CASSWGISYEQYF. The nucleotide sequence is TGTGCCAGCAGTTGGGGAATTTCCTACGAGCAGTACTTC.